This TCR beta chain came from a study of regulatory T cells in long-lasting Graves disease. Whole-study context: Newly diagnosed Graves' patients had taken antithyroid drugs under 3 months. Overall study findings and caveats: Public clonotype sharing was higher in persistent than newly diagnosed patients.

CDR3 size: 13 residues. Germline CDR1 and CDR2: SGHRS and YFSETQ. V lost 0 bases and J lost 5, with 6 bases in between. CDR3 regions were amplified by Arm-PCR using iRepertoire HTBI primers to build TCR beta libraries. TCRdb itself ran the multiplex PCR reads through MiXCR, one entry per CDR3 protein. The table shows roughly 610,000 distinct CDR3 sequences, with approximately 16% occurring only once. Concerning this clonotype: Its antigen is as yet unknown.

Stated time point: newly diagnosed GD, antithyroid drugs for less than 3 months. Following extraction of RNA from PBMCs, that RNA was used to make the TCR library. The sample was also reused in another study, on T cells in Graves' hyperthyroidism and ophthalmopathy. According to that study: A lack of ophthalmopathy progression within 18 months defined stable Graves' hyperthyroidism.

Sample: peripheral blood mononuclear cells (PBMCs), taken at new diagnosis, from a patient treated with antithyroid drugs. The TCR originated in a young man with Graves disease. V gene TRBV5-1 combines with J gene TRBJ2-1; D is unclear. The CDR3 here is CASSLDLHNEQFF. CDR3 bases: TGCGCCAGCAGCTTGGACTTGCACAATGAGCAGTTCTTC.